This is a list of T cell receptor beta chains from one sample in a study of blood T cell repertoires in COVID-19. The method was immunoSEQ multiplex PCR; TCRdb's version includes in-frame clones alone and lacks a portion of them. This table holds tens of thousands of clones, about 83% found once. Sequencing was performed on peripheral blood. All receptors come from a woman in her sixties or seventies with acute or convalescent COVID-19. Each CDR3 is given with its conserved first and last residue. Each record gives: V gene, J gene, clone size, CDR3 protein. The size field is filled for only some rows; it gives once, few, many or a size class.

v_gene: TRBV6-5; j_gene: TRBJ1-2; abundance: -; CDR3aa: CASSPSGTGKGYTF
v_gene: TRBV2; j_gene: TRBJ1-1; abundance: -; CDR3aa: CASSETGYTEAFF
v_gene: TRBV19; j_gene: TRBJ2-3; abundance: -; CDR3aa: CASSINGDTQYF
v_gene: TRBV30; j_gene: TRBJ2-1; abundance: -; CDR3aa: CASTPSGLYNEQFF
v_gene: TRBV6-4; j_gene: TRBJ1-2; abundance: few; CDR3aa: CASICGSGYGYTF
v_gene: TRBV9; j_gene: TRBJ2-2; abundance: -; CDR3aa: CASSVRTGPTGELFF
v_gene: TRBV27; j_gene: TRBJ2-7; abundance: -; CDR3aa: CASTPRGRGEQYF
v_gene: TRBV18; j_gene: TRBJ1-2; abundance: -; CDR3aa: CASSPGQGESGYTF
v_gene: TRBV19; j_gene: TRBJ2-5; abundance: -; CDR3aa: CASSIGNGGLAGQETQYF
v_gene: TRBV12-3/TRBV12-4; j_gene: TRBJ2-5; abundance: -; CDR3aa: CASSQLPSETQYF
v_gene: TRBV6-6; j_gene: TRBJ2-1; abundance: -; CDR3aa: CASNLATPIYNEQFF
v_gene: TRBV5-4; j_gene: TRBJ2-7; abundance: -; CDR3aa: CASRRWTSSSYEQYF
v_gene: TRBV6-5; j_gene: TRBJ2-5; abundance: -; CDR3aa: CASSIQSGETQYF
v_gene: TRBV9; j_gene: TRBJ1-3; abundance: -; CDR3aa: CASSVAPDSGNTIYF
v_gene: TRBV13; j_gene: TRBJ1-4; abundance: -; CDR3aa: CASSSKGAWEKLFF
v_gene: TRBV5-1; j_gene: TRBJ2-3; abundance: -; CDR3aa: CASATGGGPDTQYF
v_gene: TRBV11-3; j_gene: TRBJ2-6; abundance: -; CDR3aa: CASSRRGGAGANVLTF
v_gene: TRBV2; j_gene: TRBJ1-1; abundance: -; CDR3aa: CASSESGGYTEAFF
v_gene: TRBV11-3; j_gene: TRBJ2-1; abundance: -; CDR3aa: CASSPGGAGGLNEQFF
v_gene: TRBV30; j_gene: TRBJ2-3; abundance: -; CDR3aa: CAVRILDTQYF
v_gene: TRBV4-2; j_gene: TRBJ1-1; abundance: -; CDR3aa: CASSQAGTRDTEAFF
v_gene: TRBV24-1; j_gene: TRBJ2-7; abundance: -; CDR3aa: CATSDPGLAGGGEQYF
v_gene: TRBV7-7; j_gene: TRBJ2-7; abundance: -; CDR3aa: CASSEGLLDHEQYF
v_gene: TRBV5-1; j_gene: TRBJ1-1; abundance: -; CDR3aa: CASQKQGGTEAFF
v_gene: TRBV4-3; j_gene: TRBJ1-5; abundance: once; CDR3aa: CASSQGATGWSNQPQHF
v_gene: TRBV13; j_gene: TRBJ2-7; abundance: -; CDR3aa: CASSWRGATYEQYF
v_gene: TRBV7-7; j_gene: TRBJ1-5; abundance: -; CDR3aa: CASSPRTGDGQPQHF
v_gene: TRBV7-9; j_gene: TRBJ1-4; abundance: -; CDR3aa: CASSLTGGPSLGEKLFF
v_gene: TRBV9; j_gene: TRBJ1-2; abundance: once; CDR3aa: CASSARRGQYGYTF
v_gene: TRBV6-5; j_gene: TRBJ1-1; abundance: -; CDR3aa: CASSLGQGGTEAFF
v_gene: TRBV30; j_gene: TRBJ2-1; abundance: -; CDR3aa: CAWSSDQGQDEQFF
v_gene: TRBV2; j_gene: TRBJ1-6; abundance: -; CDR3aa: CASSENFRNSPLHF